A single sample gave rise to the 10 T cell receptor beta chains below, sequenced in a study of blood T cell repertoires in COVID-19. The data were produced by immunoSEQ multiplex PCR, yet TCRdb's version contains in-frame clones alone and is incomplete. The profile shows 150,000 to 200,000 clones, over 85% of them singletons. Source material: peripheral blood. The receptors shown here come from a woman aged 55-75 years with COVID-19, enrolled during active disease.

CDR3 loop: CASSYTVSYNSPLHF. The CDR3 bases are TGTGCCAGCAGTTATACGGTCTCCTATAATTCACCCCTCCACTTT. The rearrangement links TRBV6-5 to TRBJ1-6; D is uncertain. CDR1 is MNHEY, CDR2 SVGAGI, per germline. This CDR3 has 15 amino acids. Trimming shortened V by 3 bases and J by 0 bases, and 6 bases separated the two germline ends.

The J gene is TRBJ1-4, the V gene TRBV19; TRBD1 might be the D (5 bases). The germline gives CDR1 LNHDA, CDR2 SQIVND (reference sequence). The CDR3 runs to 13 residues. V lost 7 bases to trimming and J lost 3 bases, with 9 bases between them. The CDR3 bases are TGTGCCAGTAAGGGGTCGGCTAATGAAAAACTGTTTTTT. This encodes CASKGSANEKLFF.

The genes are TRBV16 and TRBJ2-7; 7 bases are a match to TRBD1. The CDR3 consists of 14 residues. J lost 5 bases, V lost 7 bases, and 11 bases had no gene match. Germline V gives CDR1 KGHSY, CDR2 FQNENV. CDR3 protein: CASTRQGEGDEQYF. The CDR3 nucleotides read TGTGCCAGCACCCGACAGGGAGAGGGCGACGAGCAGTACTTC.

V and J are TRBV30 and TRBJ1-1; no definite D call. CDR1 and CDR2 (germline): GTSNPN, SVGIG (reference sequence). The CDR3 loop spans 13 amino acids. The V and J ends lost 3 bases and 10 bases respectively, with 18 bases between them. CDR3 DNA sequence: TGTGCCTGGAGCGTAGGGCCCCGAGGGCCAGCTTTCTTT. Translation gives CAWSVGPRGPAFF.

A single count supports this clone. The chain's CDR3 is CASSDPTFPVRGYTF. The CDR3 DNA follows: TGTGCCAGCAGTGACCCGACATTCCCAGTCCGGGGCTACACCTTC. V usage is TRBV2 and J usage is TRBJ1-2; D is undetermined. V shed 3 bases and J shed 8 bases, with 19 bases lying between them. Per germline, CDR1 SNHLY and CDR2 FYNNEI. The CDR3 totals 15 residues.

The chain carries TRBV6-6 and TRBJ2-6; possible D gene TRBD2, 6 bases. Germline V lookup: CDR1 MNHNY, CDR2 SVGAGI (reference sequence). Trimming cost V 5 bases and J 0 bases, with 14 bases left between them. The CDR3 extends over 17 amino acids. DNA of the CDR3: TGTGCCAGCAGTCGATCGGGACTCAGCTCTGGGGCCAACGTCCTGACTTTC. Translating it yields CASSRSGLSSGANVLTF.

The chain joins TRBV15 to TRBJ2-5, with 7 bases identical to TRBD1. Germline-derived CDR1 and CDR2 are LNHNV and YYDKDF (reference sequence). Germline trimming cut 2 bases from V and 3 bases from J; bases unmatched to any gene: 3. This CDR3 spans 14 amino acids. CDR3 in DNA: TGTGCCACCAGCAGATCTGGACAGGAAGAGACCCAGTACTTC. Translating it yields CATSRSGQEETQYF.

This clone was seen a few times. The chain combines TRBV2 with TRBJ2-7, with a tentative D call TRBD2 (5 bases). V gave up 10 bases and J gave up 6 bases, with 16 bases separating them. This CDR3 spans 12 amino acids. CDR1 and CDR2 from the germline V gene are SNHLY and FYNNEI. CDR3 region: CATRAIWSEQYF. CDR3 coding DNA: TGTGCCACGCGGGCAATTTGGAGCGAGCAGTACTTC. The variable domain in full, with the rest retrieved from reference TRBV2 and TRBJ2-7, is EPEVTQTPSHQVTQMGQEVILRCVPISNHLYFYWYRQILGQKVEFLVSFYNNEISEKSEIFDDQFSVERPDGSNFTLKIRSTKLEDSAMYFCATRAIWSEQYFGPGTRLTVT.

The chain links TRBV9 to TRBJ2-7; D ambiguous. The CDR3 has 16 residues. In germline, CDR1 is SGDLS, CDR2 YYNGEE. The germline V and J ends were trimmed by 0 bases and 0 bases, with 13 bases remaining between them. The CDR3 loop reads CASSVAPQSSSYEQYF. CDR3 nucleotides: TGTGCCAGCAGCGTAGCTCCACAATCAAGCTCCTACGAGCAGTACTTC.

The V gene is TRBV10-2, the J gene TRBJ1-1; D is possibly TRBD1 (5 bases). The V end was cut by 2 bases, the J end by 8 bases, with 15 bases between. The germline V gene has CDR1 WSHSY and CDR2 SAAADI. This CDR3 spans 14 amino acids. The CDR3 coding sequence is TGCGCCAGCAGTGAGACAGGCTGGAGGGCAGAAGCTTTCTTT. It is translated as CASSETGWRAEAFF.